Listed here are 29 T cell receptor beta chains from one sample, sequenced in a study of T cells in localized non-small cell lung cancer. Here immunoSEQ multiplex PCR was the method, and the copy in TCRdb shows in-frame clones only, minus some. The table includes 21,000 or so clones, more than 70% detected once. Here the sequenced sample was PBMCs, taken before any cancer treatment. The receptors shown here come from a woman aged 40-69 years with stage II squamous cell lung carcinoma.

This clone qualifies as medium-sized. V and J are TRBV27 and TRBJ2-1; the match to TRBD2 covers 7 bases. J gave up 10 bases and V 2 bases, and 8 bases lay outside the gene matches. Germline assignment: CDR1 MNHEY and CDR2 SMNVEV (reference sequence). This CDR3 comprises 14 residues. CDR3 in amino acids: CASSLVAGADEQFF. CDR3 bases: TGTGCCAGCAGTTTAGTCGCGGGAGCGGACGAGCAGTTCTTC.

The chain has TRBV7-9 and TRBJ2-7, with 16 bases that match TRBD2. The length of the CDR3 is 16 residues. The germline gives CDR1 SEHNR, CDR2 FQNEAQ (reference sequence). V shed 5 bases, J shed 12 bases, and the junction held 13 bases outside the gene matches. CDR3 bases: TGTGCCAGCAGCACGGGACTAGCGGGAGGGCCAGGATCAGGGTACTTC. This codes for CASSTGLAGGPGSGYF. Using reference TRBV7-9 and TRBJ2-7 for the parts outside the CDR3, the full variable domain is DTGVSQNPRHKITKRGQNVTFRCDPISEHNRLYWYRQTLGQGPEFLTYFQNEAQLEKSRLLSDRFSAERPKGSFSTLEIQRTEQGDSAMYLCASSTGLAGGPGSGYFGPGTRLTVT.

This sequence joins TRBV7-9 and TRBJ2-1; 9 positions match TRBD2. CDR1 SEHNR and CDR2 FQNEAQ come from the germline V gene (reference sequence). J lost 6 bases, V lost 3 bases, and 6 bases had no gene match. CDR3 length equals 15 residues. This CDR3 is CASSLRGGAANEQFF. The CDR3 DNA sequence: TGTGCCAGCAGCTTGCGGGGGGGCGCAGCCAATGAGCAGTTCTTC.

J is TRBJ2-7 and V is TRBV2; TRBD1 aligns across 10 bases. Germline loops: CDR1 SNHLY, CDR2 FYNNEI. The CDR3 contains 14 residues. The V segment lost 6 bases and the J segment 0 bases; nucleotides outside the gene matches: 2. As DNA, the CDR3 is TGTGCCAGCAGGAGGACAGGGGGCTCCTACGAGCAGTACTTC. Its translation: CASRRTGGSYEQYF.

The V call is TRBV11-2, the J call TRBJ2-5; D might be TRBD2 (6 bases). The CDR3 consists of 13 residues. V lost 6 bases to trimming and J lost 2 bases, with 10 bases between them. Germline V gene lookup returns CDR1 SGHAT and CDR2 FQNNGV. The CDR3 protein is CASSPGSQETQYF. The CDR3 DNA reads TGTGCCAGCAGTCCCGGGAGTCAAGAGACCCAGTACTTC.

The chain has TRBV29-1 and TRBJ2-2; 8 nucleotides agree with TRBD1. This CDR3 contains 12 residues. CDR1 and CDR2 (germline): SQVTM, ANQGSEA. Trimming removed 7 bases from V and 5 bases from J; junction bases left unmatched: 3. The chain's CDR3 is CSGGQGTGELFF. CDR3 DNA sequence: TGCAGCGGAGGACAGGGAACCGGGGAGCTGTTTTTT.

The chain employs TRBV4-1 and TRBJ2-1; D is unclear. Trimming pared 0 bases from V and 4 bases from J, leaving 16 bases between. The CDR3 covers 17 residues. Germline V lookup: CDR1 MGHRA, CDR2 YSYEKL. CDR3 protein: CASSQERVGRGYNEQFF. The CDR3 DNA follows: TGCGCCAGCAGCCAAGAACGGGTAGGGCGTGGGTACAATGAGCAGTTCTTC.

This chain connects TRBV7-8 to TRBJ1-5; 8 bases are a match to TRBD1. This CDR3 has 15 amino acids. Germline values: CDR1 SGHVS, CDR2 FQNEAQ. The ends lost 5 bases at V and 7 bases at J; junction bases unmatched: 10. The CDR3, as DNA: TGTGCCAGCAGCAAAGGACAGGGAGCAGGACAGCCCCAGCATTTT. This codes for CASSKGQGAGQPQHF.

This chain links TRBV16 with TRBJ1-1, with unresolved D. The CDR3 sequence is 15 residues long. V lost 3 bases to trimming and J lost 7 bases, with 18 bases between them. CDR1 and CDR2 from the germline V gene are KGHSY and FQNENV. The CDR3 reads CASSHFPGGLVEAFF. The CDR3 bases are TGTGCCAGCAGCCACTTCCCCGGCGGGCTAGTTGAAGCTTTCTTT.

The rearrangement links TRBV19 to TRBJ1-3, with D tentatively TRBD1 (6 bases). The CDR3 length is 16 residues. V lost 2 bases to trimming and J lost 0 bases, with 11 bases between them. Germline CDR1 and CDR2: LNHDA and SQIVND (reference sequence). The CDR3 is CASSIIGQLSGNTIYF. DNA of the CDR3: TGTGCCAGTAGTATAATTGGACAGCTCTCTGGAAACACCATATATTTT.

The rearrangement joins TRBV7-2 to TRBJ1-4; D perhaps matches TRBD1 (5 bases). From germline, CDR1 is SGHTA and CDR2 FQGNSA. Deletions cut 5 bases from V and 11 bases from J, with 21 bases between. This CDR3 is built from 15 residues. The CDR3 DNA sequence: TGTGCCAGCAGCACCGACAGTCAGGGCGTGCGGAAACTGTTTTTT. It codes for CASSTDSQGVRKLFF.

This clone appeared once. The chain joins TRBV13 to TRBJ2-3; 12 positions agree with TRBD2. The V gene's germline CDR1 is PRHDT and CDR2 FYEKMQ (reference sequence). The CDR3 covers 16 residues. V lost 4 bases and J lost 4; bases outside the gene matches: 6. This CDR3 is CASSSRLAGAADTQYF. In DNA form, the CDR3 reads TGTGCCAGCAGCTCCCGACTAGCGGGAGCTGCAGATACGCAGTATTTT.

The rearrangement links TRBV6-5 to TRBJ2-1; 10 bases fit TRBD2. This CDR3 has 15 residues. V lost 6 bases and J lost 3; bases outside the gene matches: 5. From germline, CDR1 is MNHEY and CDR2 SVGAGI. CDR3 sequence: CASRAASGSYNEQFF. CDR3 coding DNA: TGTGCCAGCAGGGCGGCTAGCGGGAGCTACAATGAGCAGTTCTTC.

The chain combines TRBV7-2 with TRBJ1-2, with D perhaps matching TRBD1 (5 bases). The germline CDR1 and CDR2 sequences are SGHTA and FQGNSA. The CDR3 covers 12 residues. V was shortened by 1 base and J by 6 bases, with 6 bases between the two germline ends. The CDR3, as DNA: TGTGCCAGCAGCTTAGACAGGCATGGCTACACCTTC. Amino acid sequence: CASSLDRHGYTF.

The V and J genes are TRBV28 and TRBJ1-2; D is uncertain. The CDR3 loop spans 14 amino acids. Germline assignment: CDR1 MDHEN and CDR2 SYDVKM. V lost 6 bases and J lost 4, with 15 bases in between. DNA of the CDR3: TGTGCCAGCAGCCCCCCGGTTTGGGGCTATGGCTACACCTTC. It is translated as CASSPPVWGYGYTF.

This chain connects TRBV9 to TRBJ1-4; maybe TRBD1 (6 bases). Germline lookup yields CDR1 SGDLS and CDR2 YYNGEE. The V gene lost 4 bases and the J gene lost 8 bases, with 21 bases spanning the gap. CDR3 size: 16 residues. CDR3 residues: CASSPSGGGLREKLFF. DNA for the CDR3: TGTGCCAGCAGCCCCTCCGGAGGGGGTCTAAGGGAAAAACTGTTTTTT.

The genes are TRBV28 and TRBJ1-6, with 7 positions matching TRBD1. The germline CDR1 and CDR2 sequences are MDHEN and SYDVKM. This CDR3 spans 15 amino acids. The V and J ends lost 5 bases and 7 bases, in that order; junction bases with no gene match: 8. CDR3 loop: CASSPPEGANSPLHF. The CDR3 DNA reads as TGTGCCAGCAGTCCCCCAGAGGGGGCCAATTCACCCCTCCACTTT.

The chain combines TRBV28 with TRBJ1-1; the D is unclear. V lost 2 bases and J 0 bases, leaving 10 bases between the germline ends. The CDR3 loop spans 15 amino acids. Germline CDR1 MDHEN, CDR2 SYDVKM. CDR3 region: CASSLKGNMNTEAFF. The CDR3 DNA is TGTGCCAGCAGTTTAAAGGGCAACATGAACACTGAAGCTTTCTTT.

This chain joins TRBV4-3 and TRBJ1-3; 7 bases are a match to TRBD1. Germline V CDR1 and CDR2: LGHNA, YSLEER. The CDR3 has 15 amino acids. V was clipped by 4 bases and J by 4 bases; unmatched bases: 7. DNA for the CDR3: TGCGCCAGCAGCCCCAGGGGGTCCGACGGAAACACCATATATTTT. Translated: CASSPRGSDGNTIYF.

The chain uses TRBV7-2 and TRBJ1-6; TRBD1 is a possible D gene (5 bases). CDR1 is SGHTA and CDR2 is FQGNSA in the germline V gene. Trimming stripped 2 bases from V and 14 bases from J, with 10 bases between. CDR3 length equals 12 residues. CDR3 sequence reads: CASSLPGRSLHF. The CDR3 bases are TGTGCCAGCAGCTTACCAGGGCGATCCCTCCACTTT.

The V call is TRBV19, the J call TRBJ1-3; D possibly corresponds to TRBD1 (5 bases). This CDR3 comprises 13 residues. CDR1 and CDR2 (germline): LNHDA, SQIVND (reference sequence). V lost 5 bases, J lost 10 bases, and 15 bases lay in between. The CDR3 region has the DNA TGTGCCAGTAGTCCTCCGGGACCGTGGACCATATATTTT. This encodes CASSPPGPWTIYF. The entire variable domain, with the rest obtained from reference TRBV19 and TRBJ1-3, is as follows: DGGITQSPKYLFRKEGQNVTLSCEQNLNHDAMYWYRQDPGQGLRLIYYSQIVNDFQKGDIAEGYSVSREKKESFPLTVTSAQKNPTAFYLCASSPPGPWTIYFGEGSWLTVV.

The V gene is TRBV5-1, the J gene TRBJ2-2; maybe TRBD2 (6 bases). Trimming cost V 2 bases and J 5 bases, with 13 bases left between them. Germline V gives CDR1 SGHRS, CDR2 YFSETQ. CDR3 length equals 15 residues. CDR3 loop: CASSLMGLDTGELFF. The CDR3 DNA reads TGCGCCAGCAGCTTAATGGGACTCGATACCGGGGAGCTGTTTTTT.

The genes are TRBV25-1 and TRBJ1-1; TRBD1 is a possible D gene (5 bases). Germline lookup yields CDR1 MGHDK and CDR2 SYGVNS. This CDR3 is built from 18 residues. With 8 bases removed from V and 0 bases from J, the gap between germline ends came to 25 bases. CDR3 bases: TGTGCCAGCCCCTTCTACAGGAAATCCTCGTCCTTGAACACTGAAGCTTTCTTT. Its protein is CASPFYRKSSSLNTEAFF. The entire variable domain, with the rest obtained from reference TRBV25-1 and TRBJ1-1, is as follows: EADIYQTPRYLVIGTGKKITLECSQTMGHDKMYWYQQDPGMELHLIHYSYGVNSTEKGDLSSESTVSRIRTEHFPLTLESARPSHTSQYLCASPFYRKSSSLNTEAFFGQGTRLTVV.

The sample holds one count of this clone. V gene TRBV4-1 combines with J gene TRBJ1-2; tentatively, D is TRBD1 (5 bases). The CDR3 has 16 residues. Germline values: CDR1 MGHRA, CDR2 YSYEKL. V dropped 2 bases and J dropped 7 bases, with 20 bases sitting between them. CDR3 sequence (DNA): TGCGCCAGCAGCCAAATGGGCGGGGCCAGGGTCCGTGGCTACACCTTC. This sequence encodes CASSQMGGARVRGYTF.

CDR3 nucleotide sequence: TGCAGCGTGTGGGACAGGGGGGGCTCCTACGAGCAGTACTTC. Translating it yields CSVWDRGGSYEQYF. The chain carries TRBV29-1 and TRBJ2-5, with 11 nucleotides matching TRBD1. TRBJ2-7 matches the DNA end more closely, so the J call is doubtful. CDR3 size: 14 residues. The germline V gene has CDR1 SQVTM and CDR2 ANQGSEA.

This chain uses TRBV6-4 with TRBJ1-5; possible D gene TRBD1, 5 bases. Germline V CDR1 and CDR2: MRHNA, SNTAGT. CDR3 length: 14 residues. Trimming left V 5 bases short and J 3 bases short, with 11 bases between. The CDR3 spells CASSPRGDNQPQHF. The CDR3 region has the DNA TGTGCCAGCAGTCCCCGGGGCGACAATCAGCCCCAGCATTTT.

The V call is TRBV19, the J call TRBJ1-4; possibly TRBD1 for D (6 bases). V was pared by 3 bases and J by 7 bases, with 15 bases between. The length of the CDR3 is 15 residues. Germline-derived CDR1 and CDR2 are LNHDA and SQIVND (reference sequence). The CDR3 DNA reads TGTGCCAGTAGTATCGGAACAGGGCTTCGTGAAAAACTGTTTTTT. Protein: CASSIGTGLREKLFF.

The chain is built from TRBV29-1 and TRBJ2-1; possible D gene TRBD2, 6 bases. Germline lookup yields CDR1 SQVTM and CDR2 ANQGSEA. CDR3 length equals 13 residues. The CDR3: CTAGRSSGDEQFF. The CDR3 nucleotides read TGCACCGCAGGGAGGAGTAGCGGCGATGAGCAGTTCTTC.

This chain uses TRBV9 with TRBJ1-1, with a weak D call TRBD1 (6 bases). V was shortened by 0 bases and J by 2 bases, with 8 bases between the two germline ends. From germline, CDR1 is SGDLS and CDR2 YYNGEE. CDR3 length: 14 amino acids. CDR3 amino acids: CASSVGTVNTEAFF. CDR3 bases: TGTGCCAGCAGCGTAGGGACAGTTAACACTGAAGCTTTCTTT.